The clone carrying this T cell receptor beta chain counts as medium-sized (0.01 to 0.1%). Each CDR3 protein gets one entry after TCRdb re-called the 5' RACE reads with MiXCR. This sample has under 6,500 distinct CDR3 sequences, with around 34% found just once. The CDR3 is made up of 10 amino acids. V dropped 6 bases and J dropped 9 bases, with 12 bases sitting between them. CDR1 DFQATT and CDR2 SNEGSKA come from the germline V gene (reference sequence). Naive CD4+ T cells were purified with Tregs depleted by CD25. This TCR was recovered from a female donor with breast cancer. The rearrangement links TRBV20-1 to TRBJ2-7, with TRBD2 as a possible D gene (6 bases). The specimen was naive CD4+ T cells sorted from a lymph node. Subset meaning: naive CD4+ T cells, CD4+CD45RA+CD25-. CDR3 amino acids: CSATLGGQYF. CDR3 DNA: TGCAGTGCCACACTGGGGGGGCAGTACTTC.